This T cell receptor (beta chain) was retrieved from a study of blood T cell repertoires in COVID-19. On the study more broadly: Nucleic acid was either cDNA or gDNA, and it came from T cells, B-cell-depleted T cells, or PBMCs.

The CDR3 covers 16 residues. Germline CDR1 reads SEHNR; CDR2 reads FQNEAQ (reference sequence). J gave up 2 bases and V 5 bases, and 7 bases lay outside the gene matches. Under the authors' procedure: Estimation of nucleated cell counts was performed using reference gene primer amplification. Using immunoSEQ multiplex PCR, the repertoire was profiled, and TCRdb retains in-frame clones only, with some absent. V and J calls and clone size are copied from that table; D and trimming were computed from the DNA. The sample holds about 310,000 clones, around 91% seen once. The sequencing sample was made of peripheral blood. This chain uses TRBV7-9 with TRBJ2-1, with TRBD1 matching 9 bases. The TCR comes from a woman in her thirties or forties with COVID-19, enrolled during active disease. CDR3 DNA sequence: TGTGCCAGCAGCCCAGTCGGGACAGGGACCTACAATGAGCAGTTCTTC. It is translated as CASSPVGTGTYNEQFF.